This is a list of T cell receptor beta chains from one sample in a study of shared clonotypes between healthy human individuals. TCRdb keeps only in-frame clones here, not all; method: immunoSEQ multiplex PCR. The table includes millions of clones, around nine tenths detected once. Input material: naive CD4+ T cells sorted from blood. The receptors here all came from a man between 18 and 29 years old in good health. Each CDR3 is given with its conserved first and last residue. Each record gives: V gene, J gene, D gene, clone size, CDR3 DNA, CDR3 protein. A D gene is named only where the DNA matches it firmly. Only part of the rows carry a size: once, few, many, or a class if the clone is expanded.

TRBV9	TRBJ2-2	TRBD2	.	TGTGCCAGCAGCCCTGCGGGGGTGAGGGCTACCGGGGAGCTGTTTTTT	CASSPAGVRATGELFF
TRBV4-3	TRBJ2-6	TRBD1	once	TGCGCCAGCCGGGACAGTTTCTCTGGGGCCAACGTCCTGACTTTC	CASRDSFSGANVLTF
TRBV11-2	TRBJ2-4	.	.	TGTGCCAGCAGCTTAACTTCCTTTGGTCTGACCAAAAACATTCAGTACTTC	CASSLTSFGLTKNIQYF
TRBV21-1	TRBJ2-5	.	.	TGTGCCAGCAAAGACAGGGAGGGCCAAGAGACCCAGTACTTC	CASKDREGQETQYF
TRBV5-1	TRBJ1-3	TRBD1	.	TGCGCCAGCAGCTTGGTCCAGGGGGCGCAGGGAAACACCATATATTTT	CASSLVQGAQGNTIYF
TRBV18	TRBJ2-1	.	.	TGTGCCAGCTCCCCCAGGGGAGGGATCAACAATGAGCAGTTCTTC	CASSPRGGINNEQFF
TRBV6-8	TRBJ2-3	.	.	TGTGCCTCCGGAGGGGACCCTTTTACCACTTGGACAGATACGCAGTATTTT	CASGGDPFTTWTDTQYF
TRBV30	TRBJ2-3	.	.	TGTGCCTGGGAGGGCAGCACAGATACGCAGTATTTT	CAWEGSTDTQYF
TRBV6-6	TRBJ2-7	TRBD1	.	TGTGCCAGCAGTTACGGAGGGACAGGGGGCGAGCAGTACTTC	CASSYGGTGGEQYF
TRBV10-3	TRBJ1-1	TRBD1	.	TGTGCCATCAGCCCTCAGGGGGCCGCTGAAGCTTTCTTT	CAISPQGAAEAFF
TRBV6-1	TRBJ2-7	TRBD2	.	TGTGCCAGCAGTGATATAGCGGGTACCTACGAGCAGTACTTC	CASSDIAGTYEQYF
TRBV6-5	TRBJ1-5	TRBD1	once	TGTGCCAGCAGAGGACAGGTTGGGAGTCAGCCCCAGCATTTT	CASRGQVGSQPQHF
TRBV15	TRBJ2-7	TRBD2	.	TGTGCCACCAGGCCTCTAGCGGGGGAACCCTACGAGCAGTACTTC	CATRPLAGEPYEQYF
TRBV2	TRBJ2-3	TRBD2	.	TGTGCCAGCAGCGTCCTGGGACTAGCGAGCACAGATACGCAGTATTTT	CASSVLGLASTDTQYF
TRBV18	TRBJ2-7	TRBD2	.	TGTGCCAGCTCAAGGACTAGCGGGGGGTACGAGCAGTACTTC	CASSRTSGGYEQYF
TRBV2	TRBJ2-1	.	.	TGTGCCAGCGACCTCGGGGGGCCTGGGAATGAGCAGTTCTTC	CASDLGGPGNEQFF
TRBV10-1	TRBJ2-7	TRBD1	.	TGCGCCAGCAGTGAGCAAAAGGGGGCGTCCTACGAGCAGTACTTC	CASSEQKGASYEQYF
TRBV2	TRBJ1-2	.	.	TGTGCCAGCAGTGAAGTGGGGGCCCTCTGCACCTTC	CASSEVGALCTF
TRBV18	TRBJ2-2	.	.	TGTGCCAGCTCACCCCAACAGGAGACCGGGGAGCTGTTTTTT	CASSPQQETGELFF
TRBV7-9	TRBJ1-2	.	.	TGTGCCAGCAGCTTAGGGGAGTTAATACGGGGTGGCTACACCTTC	CASSLGELIRGGYTF
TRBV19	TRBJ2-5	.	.	TGTGCCAGTAGTGTCCCACAGGAGACCCAGTACTTC	CASSVPQETQYF
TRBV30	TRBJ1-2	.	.	TGTGCCTGGACCCAGGGTTACTATGGCTACACCTTC	CAWTQGYYGYTF
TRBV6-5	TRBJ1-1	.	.	TGTGCCAGCAGCCCCGGGCGAAAGGGGTCTGAAGCTTTCTTT	CASSPGRKGSEAFF
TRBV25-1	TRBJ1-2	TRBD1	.	TGTGCCAGCAGTGAACGGTTGGGGACAGGAGGCTACACCTTC	CASSERLGTGGYTF
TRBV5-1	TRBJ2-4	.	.	TGCGCCAGCAGCTTGGCGGGAGAAAACATTCAGTACTTC	CASSLAGENIQYF
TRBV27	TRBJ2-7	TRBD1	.	TGTGCCAGCAGTTTTGGTAGACAGGGGCCCTACGAGCAGTACTTC	CASSFGRQGPYEQYF
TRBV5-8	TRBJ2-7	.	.	TGTGCCAGCAGCGCGACATATTCCTACGAGCAGTACTTC	CASSATYSYEQYF
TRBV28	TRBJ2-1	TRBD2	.	TGTGCCAGCAGTTTAGATCAGCGGGGGCCAAACAATGAGCAGTTCTTC	CASSLDQRGPNNEQFF
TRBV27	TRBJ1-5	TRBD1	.	TGTGCCAGCAGTACCTGGGGACAGGGGAATCAGCCCCAGCATTTT	CASSTWGQGNQPQHF
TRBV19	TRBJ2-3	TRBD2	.	TGTGCCAGTAGTATGTATAGCGGGGGCGGTGATGGAGATACGCAGTATTTT	CASSMYSGGGDGDTQYF
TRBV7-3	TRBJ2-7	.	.	TGTGCCAGCAGCTTAAGCGGATCTGTAAGCTCCTACGAGCAGTACTTC	CASSLSGSVSSYEQYF
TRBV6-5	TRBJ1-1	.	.	TGTGCCAGCAGTCGCATGACTCTGGGGAAGACTGAAGCTTTCTTT	CASSRMTLGKTEAFF
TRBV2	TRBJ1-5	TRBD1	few	TGTGCCAGCAGTGAGGGGGGACAGAGGCAGCCCCAGCATTTT	CASSEGGQRQPQHF
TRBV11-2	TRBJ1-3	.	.	TGTGCCAGCAGCTCTCGCGGGAGCTCTGGAAACACCATATATTTT	CASSSRGSSGNTIYF
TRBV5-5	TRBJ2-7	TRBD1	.	TGTGCCAGCAGCTGGGACAGCCCCTACGAGCAGTACTTC	CASSWDSPYEQYF
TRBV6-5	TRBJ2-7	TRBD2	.	TGTGCCAGCAGTTACTTCGGGGGGGCCTCATCCTACGAGCAGTACTTC	CASSYFGGASSYEQYF
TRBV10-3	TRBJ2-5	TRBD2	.	TGTGCCATCAGTGCCTTTAGCGGGGGGGCCGAAGGGACCCAGTACTTC	CAISAFSGGAEGTQYF
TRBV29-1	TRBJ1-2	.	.	TGCAGCGTTGAGGACGGAAACTATGGCTACACCTTC	CSVEDGNYGYTF
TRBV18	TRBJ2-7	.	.	TGTGCCAGCTCACCACCCGGCCTATCCTACGAGCAGTACTTC	CASSPPGLSYEQYF
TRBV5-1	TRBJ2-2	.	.	TGCGCCAGCCAGTGGTTAGGGGAAACCGGGGAGCTGTTTTTT	CASQWLGETGELFF
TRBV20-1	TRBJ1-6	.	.	TGCAGTGCTAGAGATAATGAGTTCCTCCACTTT	CSARDNEFLHF
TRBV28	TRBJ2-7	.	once	TGTGCCAGCAGTTCAAACAGGGCGTTACGAGAGCAGTACTTC	CASSSNRALREQYF
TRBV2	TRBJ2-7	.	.	TGTGCCAGCGTATCGGAACGTGGATCCTACGAGCAGTACTTC	CASVSERGSYEQYF
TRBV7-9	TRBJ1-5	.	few	TGTGCCAGCAGCTTAAATAGCAATCAGCCCCAGCATTTT	CASSLNSNQPQHF
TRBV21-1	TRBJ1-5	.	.	TGTGCCAGCAGCAAAACGGGACGCAACCCCCCTGGGAATCAGCCCCAGCATTTT	CASSKTGRNPPGNQPQHF
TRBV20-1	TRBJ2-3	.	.	TGCAGTGCGGAGAGTGGAGATACGCAGTATTTT	CSAESGDTQYF
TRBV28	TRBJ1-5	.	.	TGTGCCAGCAGTTTGGCAGATTATAGCAATCAGCCCCAGCATTTT	CASSLADYSNQPQHF
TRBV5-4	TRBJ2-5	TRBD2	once	TGTGCCAGCAGCTCCCGGACTAGCGGTGTTTTAGAGACCCAGTACTTC	CASSSRTSGVLETQYF
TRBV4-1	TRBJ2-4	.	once	TGCGCCAGCAGCCAAGATCTACGGACACTGGCCAAAAACATTCAGTACTTC	CASSQDLRTLAKNIQYF
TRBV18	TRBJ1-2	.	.	TGTGCCAGCTCACCCCGGACGTTCCAAGGGGGCTACACCTTC	CASSPRTFQGGYTF
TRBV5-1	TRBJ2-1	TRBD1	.	TGCGCCAGCAGCTCCGGGACAGGGGGCTTAAATGAGCAGTTCTTC	CASSSGTGGLNEQFF